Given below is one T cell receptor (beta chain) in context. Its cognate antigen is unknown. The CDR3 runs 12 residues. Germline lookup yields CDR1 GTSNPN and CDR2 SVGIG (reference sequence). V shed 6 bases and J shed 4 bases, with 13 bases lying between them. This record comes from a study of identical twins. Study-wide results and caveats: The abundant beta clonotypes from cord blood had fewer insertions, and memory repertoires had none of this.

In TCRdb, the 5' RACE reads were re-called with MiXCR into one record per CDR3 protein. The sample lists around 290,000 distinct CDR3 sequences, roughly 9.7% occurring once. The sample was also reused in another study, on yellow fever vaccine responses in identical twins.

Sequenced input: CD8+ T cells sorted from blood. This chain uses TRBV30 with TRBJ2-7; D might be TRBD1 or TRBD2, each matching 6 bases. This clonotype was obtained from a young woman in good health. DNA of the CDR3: TGTGCCTGCTCCGGGGGCCAATACGAGCAGTACTTC. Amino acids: CACSGGQYEQYF.